The 30 T cell receptor beta chains below all came from one sample that was sequenced in a study of beta chain features in type 1 diabetes. TCRB transcripts that were expressed got sequenced, as all of the isolated RNA had been reverse transcribed. Repertoires were generated with immunoSEQ multiplex PCR, while TCRdb's copy carries only in-frame clones and drops some. The sample yields around 340,000 clones, roughly 8% seen once. Sequencing input: central memory CD4+ T cells from blood. These receptors were obtained from a woman under 30 in good health.

A few counts support this clone. The gene calls are TRBV25-1 and TRBJ2-1, with 7 positions matching TRBD2. CDR1 and CDR2 from the germline V gene are MGHDK and SYGVNS. Trimming at V came to 2 bases and at J to 6 bases, leaving 4 bases not matched to a gene. The CDR3 runs to 14 residues. The CDR3 DNA sequence: TGTGCCAGCAGTGAACTAGCGGAGACCAATGAGCAGTTCTTC. Amino acid sequence: CASSELAETNEQFF.

The sample holds a few counts of this clone. Germline is not matched at one junction end, which may reflect a read error. For the CDR3, the DNA is TGTGCCGGCAGAACCGGGACAGGGGCCACCGGGGAGCTGTTTTTT. Residues: CAGRTGTGATGELFF. The rearrangement joins TRBV5-8 to TRBJ2-2; 10 bases match TRBD1. Germline CDR1 and CDR2: SGHTS and YDEGEE. The CDR3 totals 15 residues.

The table lists this clone with a few counts. The V gene is TRBV21-1, the J gene TRBJ2-3. TRBV21-1 is assigned pseudogene status. The CDR3 loop spans 17 amino acids. As DNA, the CDR3 is TGTGCCAGCACCACAAGGGGGGACGGGACTAGCACAGATACGCAGTATTTT. Translation gives CASTTRGDGTSTDTQYF.

This clone has more than one count but fewer than ten. The chain recombines TRBV4-3 with TRBJ1-3; D is undetermined. Trimming removed 4 bases at V and 8 bases at J, with 18 bases between. Per the germline V gene, CDR1 is LGHNA and CDR2 is YSLEER. The CDR3 runs 15 residues. In DNA, the CDR3 is TGCGCCAGCAGCCCTCAACCCAACAGCGGGGACACCATATATTTT. Amino acid sequence: CASSPQPNSGDTIYF.

The chain is built from TRBV5-1 and TRBJ1-1, with D unresolved. Germline V gives CDR1 SGHRS, CDR2 YFSETQ. This CDR3 comprises 12 residues. V was trimmed by 4 bases and J by 0 bases, leaving 4 bases between them. CDR3 nucleotides: TGCGCCAGCAGCAAGTTGAACACTGAAGCTTTCTTT. Translated, it gives CASSKLNTEAFF. Full variable domain (outside the CDR3, taken from reference TRBV5-1 and TRBJ1-1): KAGVTQTPRYLIKTRGQQVTLSCSPISGHRSVSWYQQTPGQGLQFLFEYFSETQRNKGNFPGRFSGRQFSNSRSEMNVSTLELGDSALYLCASSKLNTEAFFGQGTRLTVV.

The chain uses TRBV5-6 and TRBJ1-1; the D gene is possibly TRBD1 (5 bases). This CDR3 has 15 residues. V dropped 4 bases and J dropped 0 bases, with 13 bases sitting between them. Germline values: CDR1 SGHDT, CDR2 YYEEEE. The CDR3 DNA follows: TGTGCCAGCAGCCTTCTGGGACGGATGAACACTGAAGCTTTCTTT. As protein: CASSLLGRMNTEAFF.

This chain uses TRBV27 with TRBJ2-3; 11 bases match TRBD1. J was trimmed by 2 bases and V by 6 bases; bases with no gene match: 1. Germline loops: CDR1 MNHEY, CDR2 SMNVEV (reference sequence). This CDR3 region has 14 residues. The CDR3 nucleotides are TGTGCCAGCAGGGACAGGGGGCTCACAGATACGCAGTATTTT. Amino acids: CASRDRGLTDTQYF.

A word on this clone: Because the CDR3's place on the DNA is in doubt, the DNA is left out and the CDR3 is given as listed by TCRdb. V and J are TRBV27 and TRBJ2-3; TRBD2 reflects the table's D call only, with no check against the DNA. The CDR3 is made up of 16 amino acids, end residues included. The germline V gene encodes CDR1 MNHEY and CDR2 SMNVEV (reference sequence). The CDR3 is CASSSSLAGFSDTQYF.

This clone was counted a few times. V usage is TRBV9 and J usage is TRBJ2-2; 7 nucleotides align to TRBD2. This CDR3 comprises 16 residues. In germline, CDR1 is SGDLS, CDR2 YYNGEE. J gave up 5 bases and V 0 bases, and 7 bases lay outside the gene matches. The CDR3 DNA follows: TGTGCCAGCAGCGTAGATCCCAGCGGGATAACCGGGGAGCTGTTTTTT. This translates into CASSVDPSGITGELFF.

CDR3 in DNA: TGTGCCAGCAGTGACCGATACACAGATACGCAGTATTTT. Translated: CASSDRYTDTQYF. J is TRBJ2-3 and V is TRBV27; D gene unclear. Trimming took off 5 bases at V and 2 bases at J, with 8 bases between the two ends. CDR3 length: 13 amino acids. CDR1 MNHEY and CDR2 SMNVEV come from the germline V gene (reference sequence).

This clone was detected only a few times. Just one base apart from a much larger clone, this may be a read error. The V and J genes are TRBV7-2 and TRBJ1-1; a weak D match, TRBD1 (5 bases). This CDR3 is built from 13 residues. Trimming took off 5 bases at V and 1 base at J, with 8 bases between the two ends. CDR1 is SGHTA, CDR2 FQGNSA, per germline. The chain's CDR3 is CASSQDRNTEAFF. CDR3 coding DNA: TGTGCCAGCAGCCAAGACAGGAACACTGAAGCTTTCTTT. Full variable domain (missing parts from reference TRBV7-2 and TRBJ1-1): GAGVSQSPSNKVTEKGKDVELRCDPISGHTALYWYRQSLGQGLEFLIYFQGNSAPDKSGLPSDRFSAERTGGSVSTLTIQRTQQEDSAVYLCASSQDRNTEAFFGQGTRLTVV.

J is TRBJ2-3 and V is TRBV4-1; the match to TRBD2 covers 8 bases. The V gene end was trimmed by 4 bases and the J gene end by 4 bases; junction bases not matched to a gene: 10. Germline assignment: CDR1 MGHRA and CDR2 YSYEKL. The CDR3 runs 16 residues. In DNA, the CDR3 is TGCGCCAGCAGCCCCCGGGGTAGCGGGACCCCAGATACGCAGTATTTT. Protein sequence: CASSPRGSGTPDTQYF.

Comment on this clone: Possible read error: a much larger clone is one base away. CDR3 nucleotide sequence: TGTGCCAGCAGTCGCGGAACCTACGAGCAGTACTTC. Its protein is CASSRGTYEQYF. The genes are TRBV5-6 and TRBJ2-5; D unclear. The J call may be faulty, since TRBJ2-7 better matches the DNA end. The CDR3 totals 12 residues. CDR1 and CDR2 (germline): SGHDT, YYEEEE.

On this clone itself: The junction and the germline gene differ at one end; a read error may be behind it. The chain uses TRBV11-2 and TRBJ2-2, with D possibly matching TRBD2 (5 bases). CDR3 length: 14 amino acids. Germline loops: CDR1 SGHAT, CDR2 FQNNGV. CDR3 protein: CASSLDGDTGELFF. In nucleotides, the CDR3 is TGTGCCAGCAGCCTAGACGGGGACACCGGGGAGCTGTTTTTT.

In its sample, this clone was seen many times. V and J are TRBV6-5 and TRBJ2-5, with TRBD1 matching 9 bases. Germline CDR1 MNHEY, CDR2 SVGAGI. Trimming took 8 bases from V and 7 from J; bases not matched to a gene: 11. This CDR3 has 14 amino acids. In nucleotides, the CDR3 is TGTGCCAGCTCCATGGGACAGGGTGACGTGACCCAGTACTTC. It translates to CASSMGQGDVTQYF.

A few counts support this clone. J is TRBJ2-1 and V is TRBV7-3; D gene unclear. The CDR3 loop spans 16 amino acids. Germline lookup yields CDR1 SGHTA and CDR2 FQGTGA. V was pared by 2 bases and J by 6 bases, with 17 bases between. Here the CDR3 DNA reads TGTGCCAGCAGCTTAGGGCGGCCCCGAGCATCCAATGAGCAGTTCTTC. Amino acids: CASSLGRPRASNEQFF.

This clone was recorded a few times. The V gene is TRBV21-1, the J gene TRBJ2-5; TRBD1, the D gene given by the table, was not confirmed from the DNA. TRBV21-1 is shown as a pseudogene. The length of the CDR3 is 15 residues. The CDR3 region is CASSKEGHRQETQYF. CDR3 coding DNA: TGTGCCAGCAGCAAAGAGGGACACCGACAAGAGACCCAGTACTTC.

The chain links TRBV5-1 to TRBJ2-4; the D is unclear. CDR3 length: 11 amino acids. V dropped 0 bases and J dropped 9 bases, with 4 bases sitting between them. CDR1 and CDR2 from the germline V gene are SGHRS and YFSETQ. The CDR3 DNA reads as TGCGCCAGCAGCTTGGGTTCCATTCAGTACTTC. Translation gives CASSLGSIQYF.

The chain links TRBV4-1 to TRBJ2-2; 8 nucleotides align to TRBD2. With V trimmed by 4 bases and J by 1 base, 5 bases remained unmatched. Germline V gives CDR1 MGHRA, CDR2 YSYEKL. This CDR3 has 16 residues. CDR3 region: CASSLESGRNTGELFF. CDR3 nucleotide sequence: TGCGCCAGCAGCCTGGAAAGCGGGAGGAACACCGGGGAGCTGTTTTTT.

A few counts support this clone. The V gene is TRBV7-9, the J gene TRBJ2-3; no reliable D call. The CDR3 contains 13 residues. From germline, CDR1 is SEHNR and CDR2 FQNEAQ (reference sequence). Between the trimmed V and J ends, which lost 5 bases and 4 bases, there was a span of 10 bases. The CDR3 region has the DNA TGTGCCAGCAGCATCCCGACACCAGATACGCAGTATTTT. Translation: CASSIPTPDTQYF.

This clone was observed a handful of times. V gene TRBV29-1 combines with J gene TRBJ2-7, with 11 bases identical to TRBD2. This CDR3 is built from 14 residues. V shed 7 bases, J shed 0 bases, and the junction held 5 bases outside the gene matches. CDR1 and CDR2 (germline): SQVTM, ANQGSEA. This chain's CDR3 is CSAVTSGVSYEQYF. The CDR3 nucleotides are TGCAGCGCTGTGACTAGCGGGGTCTCCTACGAGCAGTACTTC.

This clone occurred a few times. The chain links TRBV7-2 to TRBJ2-5; possible D gene TRBD2, 5 bases. This CDR3 has 13 residues. The V end lost 6 bases, the J end lost 6 bases, and 14 bases lay between the germline ends. Per germline, CDR1 SGHTA and CDR2 FQGNSA. CDR3 DNA sequence: TGTGCCAGCAGGCCGGACTGGTCGCAGACCCAGTACTTC. It is translated as CASRPDWSQTQYF.

The chain combines TRBV5-4 with TRBJ2-3, with 8 bases identical to TRBD1. V lost 3 bases to trimming and J lost 3 bases; unmatched junction nucleotides: 6. This CDR3 is 15 amino acids long. Germline V gene lookup returns CDR1 SGHNT and CDR2 YYREEE (reference sequence). The CDR3 DNA reads as TGTGCCAGCAGCTCGAGGACAGGGATGACAGATACGCAGTATTTT. Translation: CASSSRTGMTDTQYF.

This clone was counted ten times or more. The same CDR3 can be traced to other DNA sequences in this sample. The chain has TRBV14 and TRBJ2-5; no clear D. The CDR3 is made up of 12 amino acids. Trimming shortened V by 0 bases and J by 6 bases, and 5 bases separated the two germline ends. Germline V lookup: CDR1 SGHDN, CDR2 FVKESK. The CDR3 here is CASSQDRKTQYF. The CDR3 nucleotides are TGTGCCAGCAGCCAAGATAGAAAGACCCAGTACTTC.

The chain links TRBV5-1 to TRBJ2-5; 8 bases line up with TRBD2. CDR1 SGHRS and CDR2 YFSETQ come from the germline V gene. The ends lost 4 bases at V and 2 bases at J; junction bases unmatched: 7. The CDR3 covers 15 residues. The CDR3 reads CASSRSGRWQETQYF. The DNA of the CDR3 is TGCGCCAGCAGCCGAAGCGGGAGATGGCAAGAGACCCAGTACTTC.

This chain connects TRBV6-1 to TRBJ2-1; 11 positions match TRBD2. Losses at the gene ends were 4 bases for V and 6 bases for J; bases not matched to a gene: 5. This CDR3 spans 15 amino acids. Per the germline V gene, CDR1 is MNHNS and CDR2 is SASEGT. In DNA, the CDR3 is TGTGCCAGCAGTGCCGGGACTAGCGGCACCAATGAGCAGTTCTTC. It translates to CASSAGTSGTNEQFF.

DNA for the CDR3: TGTGCCAGCAGCCCCCACGGGACTAGCCCCAATGAGCAGTTCTTC. Its protein product is CASSPHGTSPNEQFF. This chain joins TRBV6-5 and TRBJ2-1; TRBD2 matches at 9 bases. This CDR3 comprises 15 residues. V lost 6 bases and J lost 6; bases outside the gene matches: 9. From germline, CDR1 is MNHEY and CDR2 SVGAGI.

A remark on this clone: The sample contains more than one DNA sequence encoding this CDR3. The chain uses TRBV7-9 and TRBJ2-7; the match to TRBD1 covers 11 bases. V lost 5 bases and J lost 3; bases outside the gene matches: 6. The CDR3 contains 15 residues. The germline V gene encodes CDR1 SEHNR and CDR2 FQNEAQ (reference sequence). CDR3 sequence (DNA): TGTGCCAGCAGCCATTCCGGGACAGGGGGCTACGAGCAGTACTTC. Its protein product is CASSHSGTGGYEQYF.

In its sample, this clone was seen many times. The chain uses TRBV29-1 and TRBJ1-1; no clear D. Germline lookup yields CDR1 SQVTM and CDR2 ANQGSEA. The CDR3 totals 10 residues. Trimming removed 7 bases at V and 5 bases at J, with 8 bases between. As DNA, the CDR3 is TGCAGCGCAGGAGGGACTGAAGCTTTCTTT. This gives the protein CSAGGTEAFF.

With regard to this clone: The sample carries other DNA sequences with the same CDR3. CDR3 DNA sequence: TGCGCCAGCAGCTTGGAGTCTACCTACGAGCAGTACTTC. It yields the protein CASSLESTYEQYF. The chain uses TRBV5-1 and TRBJ2-7; unclear D gene. This CDR3 region has 13 residues. Germline assignment: CDR1 SGHRS and CDR2 YFSETQ. Trimming removed 0 bases at V and 2 bases at J, with 6 bases between.